The 5 T cell receptor beta chains given below trace back to one sample, sequenced in a study of spatial heterogeneity in lung cancer. Overall study results and limits: Counts of expanded intratumoral alpha and beta TCRs tracked tumor mutation counts.

Specified time point: sample taken at primary tumor resection. For these receptors, no antigen is known. TCRdb called the 5' RACE reads again in MiXCR, with one record for every CDR3 protein. The profile shows 9,500 or so distinct CDR3 sequences, roughly an eighth of them singletons. Sequenced here: lung tumor tissue, sampled at surgery. The source is a male donor with early-stage non-small cell lung cancer.

This clonotype is medium-sized in the sample. Found in a library prepared for alpha chains, this beta chain is an off-target read, and its abundance has little meaning. The chain carries TRBV27 and TRBJ2-7; TRBD1 is a possible D gene (5 bases). This CDR3 has 16 amino acids. V was trimmed by 0 bases and J by 2 bases, leaving 14 bases between them. Per germline, CDR1 MNHEY and CDR2 SMNVEV (reference sequence). The CDR3: CASSLSGRGITYEQYF. CDR3 nucleotide sequence: TGTGCCAGCAGTTTATCAGGAAGGGGAATAACCTACGAGCAGTACTTC.

The table lists this clonotype with many counts. In a library made to pick up alpha chains, this beta chain is a stray read with a size that means little. CDR3 DNA sequence: TGTGCCACCAGTGATTCGACTAACTCCTACGAGCAGTACTTC. This sequence encodes CATSDSTNSYEQYF. This chain uses TRBV24-1 with TRBJ2-7; D possibly corresponds to TRBD2 (5 bases). Germline CDR1 reads KGHDR; CDR2 reads SFDVKD. V lost 2 bases and J 0 bases, leaving 7 bases between the germline ends. This CDR3 region has 14 residues.

With respect to this clonotype: This beta chain is off target for a library built for alpha chains, so its abundance means little. The V and J genes are TRBV6-5 and TRBJ2-1, with D tentatively TRBD2 (6 bases). Germline V gene lookup returns CDR1 MNHEY and CDR2 SVGAGI. The CDR3 contains 13 residues. Between the trimmed V and J ends, which lost 6 bases and 5 bases, there was a span of 11 bases. This CDR3 reads CASRLATHNEQFF. The CDR3 DNA follows: TGTGCCAGCAGACTAGCCACACACAATGAGCAGTTCTTC.

This clonotype was counted many times. The library was prepared for alpha chains; this beta chain is a stray read, so its frequency means little. The chain is built from TRBV28 and TRBJ1-1; D not certain. CDR1 is MDHEN, CDR2 SYDVKM, per germline. V dropped 8 bases and J dropped 2 bases, with 9 bases sitting between them. CDR3 length: 12 amino acids. The CDR3 bases are TGTGCCAGCGGGCCAGCTAACACTGAAGCTTTCTTT. Translating it yields CASGPANTEAFF. Filled out from reference TRBV28 and TRBJ1-1, the complete variable domain reads DVKVTQSSRYLVKRTGEKVFLECVQDMDHENMFWYRQDPGLGLRLIYFSYDVKMKEKGDIPEGYSVSREKKERFSLILESASTNQTSMYLCASGPANTEAFFGQGTRLTVV.

This clonotype is deemed medium-sized. Because this beta chain is a stray read in a library intended to capture alpha chains, its abundance should not be given much weight. This chain uses TRBV12-3 or TRBV12-4 with TRBJ1-5; 7 positions match TRBD1. The CDR3 runs 17 residues. V was clipped by 6 bases and J by 4 bases; unmatched bases: 15. The CDR3 sequence: CASSLRTGTETNQPQHF. CDR3 coding DNA: TGTGCCAGCAGCCTAAGAACCGGGACAGAGACGAATCAGCCCCAGCATTTT.